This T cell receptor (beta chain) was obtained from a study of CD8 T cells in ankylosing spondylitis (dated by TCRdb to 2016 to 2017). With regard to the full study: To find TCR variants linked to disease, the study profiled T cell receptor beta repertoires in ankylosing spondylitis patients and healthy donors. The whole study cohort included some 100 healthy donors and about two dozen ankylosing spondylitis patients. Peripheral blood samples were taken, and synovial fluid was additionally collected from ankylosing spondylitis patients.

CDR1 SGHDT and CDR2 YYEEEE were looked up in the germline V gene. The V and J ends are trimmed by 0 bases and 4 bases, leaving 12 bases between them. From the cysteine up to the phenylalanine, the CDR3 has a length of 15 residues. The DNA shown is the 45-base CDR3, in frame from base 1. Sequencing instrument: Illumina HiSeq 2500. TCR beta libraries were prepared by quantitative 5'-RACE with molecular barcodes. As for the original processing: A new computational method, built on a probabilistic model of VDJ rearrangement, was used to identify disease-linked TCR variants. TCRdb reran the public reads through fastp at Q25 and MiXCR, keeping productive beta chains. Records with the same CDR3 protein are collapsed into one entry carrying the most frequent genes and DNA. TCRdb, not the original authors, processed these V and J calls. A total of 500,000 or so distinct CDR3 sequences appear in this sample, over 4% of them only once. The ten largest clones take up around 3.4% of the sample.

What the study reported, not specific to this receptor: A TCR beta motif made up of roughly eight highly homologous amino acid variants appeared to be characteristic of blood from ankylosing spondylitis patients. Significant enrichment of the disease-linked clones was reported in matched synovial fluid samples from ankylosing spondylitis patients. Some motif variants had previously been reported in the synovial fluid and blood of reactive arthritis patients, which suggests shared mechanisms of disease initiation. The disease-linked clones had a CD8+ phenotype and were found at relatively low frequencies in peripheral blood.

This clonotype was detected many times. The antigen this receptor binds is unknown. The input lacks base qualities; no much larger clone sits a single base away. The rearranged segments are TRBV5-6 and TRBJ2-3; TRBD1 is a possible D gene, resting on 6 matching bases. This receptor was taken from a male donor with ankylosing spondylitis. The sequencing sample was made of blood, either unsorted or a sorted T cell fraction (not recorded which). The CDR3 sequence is CASSLGVRGADTQYF. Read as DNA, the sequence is TGTGCCAGCAGCTTGGGGGTCAGGGGTGCAGATACGCAGTATTTT.